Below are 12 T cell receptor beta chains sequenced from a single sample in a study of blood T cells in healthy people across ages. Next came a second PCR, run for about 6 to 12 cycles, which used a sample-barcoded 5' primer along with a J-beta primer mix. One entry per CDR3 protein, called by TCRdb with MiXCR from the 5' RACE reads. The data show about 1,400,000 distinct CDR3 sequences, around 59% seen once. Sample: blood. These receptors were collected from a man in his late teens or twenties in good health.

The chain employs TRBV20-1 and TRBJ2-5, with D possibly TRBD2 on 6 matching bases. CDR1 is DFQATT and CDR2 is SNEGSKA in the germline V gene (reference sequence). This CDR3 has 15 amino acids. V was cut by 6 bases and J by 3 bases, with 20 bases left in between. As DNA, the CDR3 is TGCAGTGCCCTACGACTAGGGAGACAAGAAGAGACCCAGTACTTC. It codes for CSALRLGRQEETQYF.

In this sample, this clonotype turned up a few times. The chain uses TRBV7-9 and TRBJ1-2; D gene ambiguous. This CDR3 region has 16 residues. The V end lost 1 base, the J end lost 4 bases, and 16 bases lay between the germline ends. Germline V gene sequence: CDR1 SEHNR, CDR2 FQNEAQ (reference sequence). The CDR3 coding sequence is TGTGCCAGCAGCTTAGGAACACAATCCACCACCTATGGCTACACCTTC. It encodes CASSLGTQSTTYGYTF.

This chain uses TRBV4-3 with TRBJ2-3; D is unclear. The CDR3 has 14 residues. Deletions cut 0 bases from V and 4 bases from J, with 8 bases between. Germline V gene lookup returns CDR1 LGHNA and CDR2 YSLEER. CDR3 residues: CASSQDLCSDTQYF. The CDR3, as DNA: TGCGCCAGCAGCCAAGATTTATGCTCAGATACGCAGTATTTT.

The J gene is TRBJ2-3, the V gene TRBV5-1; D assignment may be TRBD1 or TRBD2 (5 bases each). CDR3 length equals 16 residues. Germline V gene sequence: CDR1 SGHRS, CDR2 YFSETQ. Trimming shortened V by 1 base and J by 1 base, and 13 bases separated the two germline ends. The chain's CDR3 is CASSLTRDARTDTQYF. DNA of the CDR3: TGCGCCAGCAGCTTGACTCGGGACGCACGCACAGATACGCAGTATTTT. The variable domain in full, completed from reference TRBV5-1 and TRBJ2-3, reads KAGVTQTPRYLIKTRGQQVTLSCSPISGHRSVSWYQQTPGQGLQFLFEYFSETQRNKGNFPGRFSGRQFSNSRSEMNVSTLELGDSALYLCASSLTRDARTDTQYFGPGTRLTVL.

Written as DNA, the CDR3 is TGTGCCAGCATAGGACTAGCGGGAAGCACAGATACGCAGTATTTT. It translates to CASIGLAGSTDTQYF. J is TRBJ2-3 and V is TRBV2, with 12 bases aligning to TRBD2. Trimming took 7 bases from V and 0 from J; bases not matched to a gene: 2. This CDR3 has 15 amino acids. The V gene's germline CDR1 is SNHLY and CDR2 FYNNEI.

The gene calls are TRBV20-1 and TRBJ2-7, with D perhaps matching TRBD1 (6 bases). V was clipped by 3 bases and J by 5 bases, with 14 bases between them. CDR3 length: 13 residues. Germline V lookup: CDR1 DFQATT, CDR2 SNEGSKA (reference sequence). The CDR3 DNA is TGCAGTGCTAGGAGGGGGAGCTCGGACGAGCAGTACTTC. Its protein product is CSARRGSSDEQYF.

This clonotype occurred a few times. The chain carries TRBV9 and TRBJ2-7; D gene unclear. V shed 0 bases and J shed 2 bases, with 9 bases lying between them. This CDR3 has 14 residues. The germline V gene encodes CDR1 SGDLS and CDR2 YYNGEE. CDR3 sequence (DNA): TGTGCCAGCAGCGTAGCATCCCAGACCTACGAGCAGTACTTC. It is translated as CASSVASQTYEQYF.

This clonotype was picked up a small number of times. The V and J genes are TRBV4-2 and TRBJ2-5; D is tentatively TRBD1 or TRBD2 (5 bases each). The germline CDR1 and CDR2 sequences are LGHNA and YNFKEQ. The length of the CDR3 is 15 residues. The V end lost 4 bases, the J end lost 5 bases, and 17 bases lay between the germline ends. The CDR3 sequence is CASSRKGQGEETQYF. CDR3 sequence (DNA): TGTGCCAGCAGCCGTAAAGGGCAGGGAGAGGAGACCCAGTACTTC.

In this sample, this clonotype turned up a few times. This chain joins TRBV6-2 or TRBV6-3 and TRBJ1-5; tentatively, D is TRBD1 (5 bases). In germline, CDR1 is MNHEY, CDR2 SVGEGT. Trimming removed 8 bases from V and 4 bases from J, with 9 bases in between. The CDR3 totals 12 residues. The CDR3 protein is CASRRDNQPQHF. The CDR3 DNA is TGTGCCAGCCGCAGGGATAATCAGCCCCAGCATTTT.

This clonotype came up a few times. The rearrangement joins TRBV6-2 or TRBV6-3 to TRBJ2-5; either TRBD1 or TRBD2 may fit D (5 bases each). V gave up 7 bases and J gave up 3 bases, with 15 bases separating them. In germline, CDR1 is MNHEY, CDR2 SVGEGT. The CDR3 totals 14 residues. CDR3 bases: TGTGCCAGCAAGGGAATTGGGACCAAAGAGACCCAGTACTTC. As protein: CASKGIGTKETQYF.

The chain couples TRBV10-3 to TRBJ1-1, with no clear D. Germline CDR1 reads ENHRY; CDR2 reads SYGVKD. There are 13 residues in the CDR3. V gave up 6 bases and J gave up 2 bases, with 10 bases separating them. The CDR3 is CAIRVSTNTEAFF. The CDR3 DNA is TGTGCCATCAGGGTGTCGACTAACACTGAAGCTTTCTTT.

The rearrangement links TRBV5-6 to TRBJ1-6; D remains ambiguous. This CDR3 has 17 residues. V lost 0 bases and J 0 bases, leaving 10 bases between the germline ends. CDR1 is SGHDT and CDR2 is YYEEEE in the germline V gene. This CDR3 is CASSLDTVSSYNSPLHF. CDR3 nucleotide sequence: TGTGCCAGCAGCTTGGATACTGTTAGCTCCTATAATTCACCCCTCCACTTT.